What follows is one T cell receptor (beta chain) and its context. Its cognate antigen is unknown. The sample belongs to a study of T cells in localized non-small cell lung cancer. General observations from the study: Sequence data derive from only one tumor region, so heterogeneity remains possible. Longer overall survival accompanied higher blood T cell density. It was uninvolved adjacent lung that showed the highest T cell clonality, exceeding tumor. Out of the top 100 tumor clones, a median approximately 61 were seen in adjacent lung.

Produced via immunoSEQ multiplex PCR; TCRdb's table is partial and in-frame only. This sample has some 56,000 clones, with 86% found just once. V shed 6 bases and J 8 bases; nucleotides not matched to a gene: 12. This CDR3 is built from 14 residues. Germline loops: CDR1 MNHEY, CDR2 SVGAGI. The rearrangement links TRBV6-5 to TRBJ1-2; the match to TRBD1 covers 7 bases. Here the sequenced sample was peripheral blood, taken before any cancer treatment. This receptor was obtained from a woman aged 40-75 years with stage I lung adenocarcinoma. The chain's CDR3 is CASSNRGGSKGYTF. CDR3 in DNA: TGTGCCAGCAGCAACAGGGGCGGCTCTAAGGGCTACACCTTC.